Below, 2 T cell receptor beta chains from the same sample are listed, as sequenced in a study of T cells in Graves' hyperthyroidism and ophthalmopathy. Regions amplified from RNA transcripts were the TCR beta CDR3 regions. The TCR CDR3 was amplified in a first-round RT-PCR using the HTBI primer set. MiXCR, applied by TCRdb to the multiplex PCR reads, yields one record per CDR3 protein. Among about 300,000 distinct CDR3 sequences listed, 25% to 30% were seen once. The specimen was blood. The receptors here all came from a man aged 35-49 years with Graves' hyperthyroidism that later progressed to Graves' ophthalmopathy.

V and J are TRBV11-2 and TRBJ2-2; 7 bases agree with TRBD2. Germline V gene lookup returns CDR1 SGHAT and CDR2 FQNNGV. The CDR3 has 16 amino acids. Trimming cost V 3 bases and J 6 bases; bases outside gene matches: 10. The CDR3, as DNA: TGTGCCAGCAGCTTTTCGGCGGGAGCCAAAGCCGGGGAGCTGTTTTTT. Amino acid sequence: CASSFSAGAKAGELFF. Variable domain in full (rest from reference TRBV11-2 and TRBJ2-2): EAGVAQSPRYKIIEKRQSVAFWCNPISGHATLYWYQQILGQGPKLLIQFQNNGVVDDSQLPKDRFSAERLKGVDSTLKIQPAKLEDSAVYLCASSFSAGAKAGELFFGEGSRLTVL.

This clonotype was seen repeatedly, ten times or more. V and J are TRBV19 and TRBJ1-1, with D unresolved. This CDR3 has 13 residues. Trimming pared 4 bases from V and 3 bases from J, leaving 9 bases between. Germline CDR1 LNHDA, CDR2 SQIVND (reference sequence). CDR3 DNA sequence: TGTGCCAGTAGTACCATGGCAGACACTGAAGCTTTCTTT. Protein: CASSTMADTEAFF.